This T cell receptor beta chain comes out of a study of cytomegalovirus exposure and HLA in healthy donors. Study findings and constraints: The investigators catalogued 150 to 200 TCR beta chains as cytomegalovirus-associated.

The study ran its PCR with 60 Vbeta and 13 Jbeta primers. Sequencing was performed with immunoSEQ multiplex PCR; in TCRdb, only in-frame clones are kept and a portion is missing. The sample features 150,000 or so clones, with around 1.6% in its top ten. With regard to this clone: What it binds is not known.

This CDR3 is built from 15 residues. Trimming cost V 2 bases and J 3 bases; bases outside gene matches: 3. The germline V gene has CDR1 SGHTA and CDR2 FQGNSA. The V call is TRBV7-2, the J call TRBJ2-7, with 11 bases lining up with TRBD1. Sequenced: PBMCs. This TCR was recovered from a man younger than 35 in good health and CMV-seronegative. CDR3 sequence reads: CASSLRTGGNYEQYF. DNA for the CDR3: TGTGCCAGCAGCTTAAGGACAGGGGGCAACTACGAGCAGTACTTC.